This TCR beta chain originates from a study of shared clonotypes between healthy human individuals. Study-wide findings and caveats: Genetic and exposure-history diversity was limited by the few donors.

Note on this clone: Its antigen remains unknown.

This CDR3 is built from 12 residues. The germline V gene encodes CDR1 LNHDA and CDR2 SQIVND (reference sequence). Trimming removed 3 bases from V and 7 bases from J, with 10 bases in between. Deep was the level used in running the assay. Libraries were prepared by immunoSEQ multiplex PCR; TCRdb keeps only in-frame clonotypes and omits some of them. There are 400,000 to 600,000 clones in the sample; roughly three quarters occur only once, and less than 15% lies in the top ten. This sequence originates from a woman aged 40 to 50 in good health. Some clones in this sample may be carry-over from other donors' samples. The chain couples TRBV19 to TRBJ2-7; D not resolved. The sample consisted of PBMCs. The CDR3: CASSIDVGEQYF. In nucleotides, the CDR3 is TGTGCCAGTAGTATCGATGTGGGTGAGCAGTACTTC.